The TCR beta chain under discussion was sequenced for a study of cytomegalovirus exposure and HLA in healthy donors. Use of 60 Vbeta and 13 Jbeta primers characterized the PCR. This table comes from immunoSEQ multiplex PCR, and its TCRdb copy is limited to in-frame clones, with some not included. Here the sample spans 200,000 to 250,000 clones, about 75% being singletons. The count of this clone is one. As yet, its antigen is unknown. Study-wide results and caveats: A later look showed TCR association rates differing by HLA locus, highest for DRB1 and lowest for HLA-C. Later analysis identified a missense DCLRE1C variant that was linked to TCR beta V- and J-gene trimming.

Germline V gene data show CDR1 as SGDLS and CDR2 as YYNGEE. Unmatched junction bases numbered 3, after V lost 3 bases and J lost 5 bases. The CDR3 runs to 13 residues. This clonotype was obtained from a woman aged 25 to 45 in good health and CMV-seronegative. The sequencing input was PBMCs. The V call is TRBV9, the J call TRBJ1-1, with 8 bases matching TRBD1. CDR3 in amino acids: CASSGNRGTEAFF. The CDR3 DNA follows: TGTGCCAGCAGCGGGAACAGGGGGACTGAAGCTTTCTTT.